The 32 T cell receptor beta chains in this list originate from one sample, sequenced in a study of cytomegalovirus exposure and HLA in healthy donors. Amplification used 60 Vbeta primers and 13 Jbeta primers. Repertoires were generated with immunoSEQ multiplex PCR, while TCRdb's copy carries only in-frame clones and drops some. The profile shows 150,000 to 200,000 clones, 81% of them singletons. The sample was PBMCs. These receptors were taken from a woman between 18 and 29 years old in good health and CMV-seropositive.

The chain is built from TRBV6-1 and TRBJ2-3; a weak D match, TRBD2 (5 bases). Looked up from germline, CDR1 is MNHNS and CDR2 is SASEGT. The CDR3 is made up of 16 amino acids. Trimming removed 2 bases from V and 3 bases from J, with 15 bases in between. The CDR3 bases are TGTGCCAGCAGTGAAATCCCTCCAGGAGGTACAGATACGCAGTATTTT. This codes for CASSEIPPGGTDTQYF.

This chain joins TRBV13 and TRBJ2-3, with TRBD1 identical over 8 bases. Unmatched junction bases numbered 10, after V lost 5 bases and J lost 3 bases. The CDR3 extends over 16 amino acids. CDR1 and CDR2 (germline): PRHDT, FYEKMQ (reference sequence). The CDR3 coding sequence is TGTGCCAGCAGCCCGCTAGGACAGGGAGTTACAGATACGCAGTATTTT. It encodes CASSPLGQGVTDTQYF. Full variable domain (rest looked up from reference TRBV13 and TRBJ2-3): AAGVIQSPRHLIKEKRETATLKCYPIPRHDTVYWYQQGPGQDPQFLISFYEKMQSDKGSIPDRFSAQQFSDYHSELNMSSLELGDSALYFCASSPLGQGVTDTQYFGPGTRLTVL.

The rearrangement uses TRBV4-2 and TRBJ1-5; TRBD1 matches at 9 bases. CDR3 length: 15 amino acids. After removal of 4 bases from V and 4 bases from J, the junction contained 5 bases not matched to a gene. Germline V CDR1 and CDR2: LGHNA, YNFKEQ. The CDR3 reads CASSRADRGNQPQHF. Here the CDR3 DNA reads TGTGCCAGCAGCCGGGCGGACAGGGGTAATCAGCCCCAGCATTTT.

The J gene is TRBJ1-1, the V gene TRBV11-2; D not resolved. CDR1 and CDR2 from the germline V gene are SGHAT and FQNNGV. CDR3 length: 13 amino acids. V was trimmed by 1 base and J by 6 bases, leaving 9 bases between them. Here the CDR3 reads CASSLGGGPEAFF. CDR3 in DNA: TGTGCCAGCAGCTTAGGAGGAGGGCCTGAAGCTTTCTTT.

This clone was seen only a few times. This chain connects TRBV10-2 to TRBJ2-3, with D unresolved. The V and J ends lost 8 bases and 6 bases respectively, with 9 bases between them. The CDR3 sequence is 11 residues long. CDR1 WSHSY and CDR2 SAAADI come from the germline V gene. Here the CDR3 DNA reads TGCGCCAGCGGAGTGGCGGATACGCAGTATTTT. It codes for CASGVADTQYF.

This chain joins TRBV27 and TRBJ2-5; 10 bases are a match to TRBD1. This CDR3 has 15 residues. The germline gives CDR1 MNHEY, CDR2 SMNVEV (reference sequence). Germline trimming cut 6 bases from V and 4 bases from J; bases unmatched to any gene: 8. CDR3 region: CASSDRQGAVETQYF. The CDR3 DNA reads as TGTGCCAGCAGCGACCGACAGGGGGCTGTAGAGACCCAGTACTTC.

This chain connects TRBV28 to TRBJ2-7; D possibly corresponds to TRBD1 (6 bases). This CDR3 comprises 12 residues. V was cut by 9 bases and J by 2 bases, with 11 bases left in between. Per germline, CDR1 MDHEN and CDR2 SYDVKM. Here the CDR3 reads CASYNRAYEQYF. CDR3 sequence (DNA): TGTGCCAGTTATAACAGGGCCTACGAGCAGTACTTC.

The chain recombines TRBV5-6 with TRBJ2-5; 7 positions agree with TRBD1. Unmatched junction bases numbered 8, after V lost 4 bases and J lost 5 bases. Germline CDR1 reads SGHDT; CDR2 reads YYEEEE. This CDR3 is 14 amino acids long. The CDR3 bases are TGTGCCAGCAGCGGCCTGACAGGGTGGGAGACCCAGTACTTC. It is translated as CASSGLTGWETQYF.

This chain links TRBV7-2 with TRBJ1-1; D remains ambiguous. V lost 1 base, J lost 5 bases, and 14 bases lay in between. Germline CDR1 SGHTA, CDR2 FQGNSA. The CDR3 covers 15 residues. The CDR3 DNA sequence: TGTGCCAGCAGCTTAGTACCGGGATTGGGGACTGAAGCTTTCTTT. Translating gives CASSLVPGLGTEAFF. Looking up the rest from reference TRBV7-2 and TRBJ1-1 gives the full variable domain: GAGVSQSPSNKVTEKGKDVELRCDPISGHTALYWYRQSLGQGLEFLIYFQGNSAPDKSGLPSDRFSAERTGGSVSTLTIQRTQQEDSAVYLCASSLVPGLGTEAFFGQGTRLTVV.

This sequence joins TRBV18 and TRBJ1-6; D remains unclear. The V and J ends lost 3 bases and 7 bases respectively, with 13 bases between them. Germline CDR1 KGHSH, CDR2 LQKENI. CDR3 size: 15 residues. CDR3 bases: TGTGCCAGCTCACCGTTCTTCCCCCCGAATTCACCCCTCCACTTT. Translation: CASSPFFPPNSPLHF.

The J gene is TRBJ2-7, the V gene TRBV7-9; 11 nucleotides align to TRBD1. V was clipped by 4 bases and J by 4 bases; unmatched bases: 9. This CDR3 comprises 16 residues. Germline CDR1 is SEHNR and CDR2 is FQNEAQ (reference sequence). Written as DNA, the CDR3 is TGTGCCAGCAGCTCAAGGGGACAGGGGGACAAATACGAGCAGTACTTC. Encoded protein: CASSSRGQGDKYEQYF.

This clone was recorded a few times. The rearrangement uses TRBV5-4 and TRBJ1-3; D call uncertain. Germline loops: CDR1 SGHNT, CDR2 YYREEE (reference sequence). Between the trimmed V and J ends, which lost 4 bases and 4 bases, there was a span of 9 bases. The CDR3 has 13 amino acids. The CDR3 region is CASSGGLGNTIYF. CDR3 DNA: TGTGCCAGCAGCGGCGGCTTGGGAAACACCATATATTTT.

The chain has TRBV19 and TRBJ2-3; weak D call: TRBD2 (5 bases). Germline CDR1 and CDR2: LNHDA and SQIVND (reference sequence). This CDR3 is 15 amino acids long. V lost 0 bases, J lost 2 bases, and 9 bases lay in between. The CDR3 bases are TGTGCCAGTAGTATAGACAAGGACTTCACAGATACGCAGTATTTT. Encoded protein: CASSIDKDFTDTQYF.

CDR3 sequence reads: CASTRGRSYNEQFF. CDR3 in DNA: TGTGCCAGCACCAGGGGGCGCTCCTACAATGAGCAGTTCTTC. The chain uses TRBV28 and TRBJ2-1; TRBD1 aligns across 8 bases. The CDR3 is 14 residues long. Germline loops: CDR1 MDHEN, CDR2 SYDVKM. The trim removed 7 bases at V and 0 bases at J, leaving 2 bases unmatched. Drawing the rest from reference TRBV28 and TRBJ2-1, the complete variable domain is DVKVTQSSRYLVKRTGEKVFLECVQDMDHENMFWYRQDPGLGLRLIYFSYDVKMKEKGDIPEGYSVSREKKERFSLILESASTNQTSMYLCASTRGRSYNEQFFGPGTRLTVL.

J is TRBJ2-7 and V is TRBV7-9; 8 bases align to TRBD2. The CDR3 contains 13 residues. The germline V gene encodes CDR1 SEHNR and CDR2 FQNEAQ (reference sequence). V was pared by 4 bases and J by 5 bases, with 4 bases of the junction left unmatched. This CDR3 is CASSSRGEDEQYF. The DNA of the CDR3 is TGTGCCAGCAGCTCGCGGGGGGAGGACGAGCAGTACTTC.

The rearrangement links TRBV9 to TRBJ2-7; TRBD2 is a possible D gene (6 bases). CDR1 is SGDLS and CDR2 is YYNGEE in the germline V gene. V was shortened by 0 bases and J by 4 bases, with 23 bases between the two germline ends. The CDR3 is made up of 18 amino acids. Here the CDR3 DNA reads TGTGCCAGCAGCGTAGGGCCTGGAGGGCAGGGAGGAATGTACGAGCAGTACTTC. Translated, it gives CASSVGPGGQGGMYEQYF.

Comment on this clone: Other DNA sequences from this sample encode an identical CDR3 as well. The genes are TRBV19 and TRBJ1-2, with 7 bases aligning to TRBD1. V was clipped by 6 bases and J by 5 bases; unmatched bases: 9. The CDR3 is 14 residues long. Germline V lookup: CDR1 LNHDA, CDR2 SQIVND (reference sequence). CDR3 DNA sequence: TGTGCCAGTAGGGGACAGTATACGAATTATGGCTACACCTTC. Its translation: CASRGQYTNYGYTF. The full variable domain, rest sourced from reference TRBV19 and TRBJ1-2, is DGGITQSPKYLFRKEGQNVTLSCEQNLNHDAMYWYRQDPGQGLRLIYYSQIVNDFQKGDIAEGYSVSREKKESFPLTVTSAQKNPTAFYLCASRGQYTNYGYTFGSGTRLTVV.

The chain joins TRBV15 to TRBJ2-7; a possible D gene is TRBD2 (6 bases). Germline values: CDR1 LNHNV, CDR2 YYDKDF (reference sequence). Trimming cost V 0 bases and J 2 bases, with 11 bases left between them. The CDR3 totals 15 residues. DNA of the CDR3: TGTGCCACCAGCAGAGATCGCGGGGTACCCTACGAGCAGTACGTC. Its translation is CATSRDRGVPYEQYV.

This clone was counted between two and nine times. The gene calls are TRBV7-9 and TRBJ1-1, with 9 bases matching TRBD1. V lost 4 bases and J lost 5; bases outside the gene matches: 8. This CDR3 is 15 amino acids long. Germline values: CDR1 SEHNR, CDR2 FQNEAQ (reference sequence). CDR3 DNA sequence: TGTGCCAGCAGCTCCCCGGGACAGGGCTTGACTGAAGCTTTCTTT. Translated: CASSSPGQGLTEAFF.

This chain links TRBV6-5 with TRBJ2-5, with TRBD1 matching over 9 bases. In germline, CDR1 is MNHEY, CDR2 SVGAGI. With V trimmed by 6 bases and J by 4 bases, 0 bases remained unmatched. The CDR3 has 12 residues. The CDR3: CASRTGGETQYF. CDR3 DNA: TGTGCCAGCAGGACAGGGGGAGAGACCCAGTACTTC.

This chain uses TRBV5-1 with TRBJ2-7; 13 positions agree with TRBD2. Germline-derived CDR1 and CDR2 are SGHRS and YFSETQ. The CDR3 loop spans 16 amino acids. V shed 4 bases and J 0 bases; nucleotides not matched to a gene: 4. The chain's CDR3 is CASSPRTSGSSYEQYF. The CDR3 region has the DNA TGCGCCAGCAGCCCCCGGACTAGCGGGAGCTCCTACGAGCAGTACTTC.

The chain has TRBV11-2 and TRBJ2-7; D perhaps matches TRBD1 (5 bases). Trimming removed 5 bases from V and 6 bases from J, with 11 bases in between. Germline V gives CDR1 SGHAT, CDR2 FQNNGV. The CDR3 is 12 amino acids. DNA of the CDR3: TGTGCCAGCAGCACCCTAGGGGTCGAGCAGTACTTC. It translates to CASSTLGVEQYF.

This rearrangement joins TRBV30 to TRBJ2-1; 15 nucleotides agree with TRBD2. Trimming cost V 0 bases and J 13 bases; bases outside gene matches: 7. CDR1 is GTSNPN, CDR2 SVGIG, per germline (reference sequence). The CDR3 contains 15 residues. The CDR3 region is CAWSVPGLAGGVQFF. The CDR3 DNA reads as TGTGCCTGGAGTGTACCGGGACTAGCGGGAGGAGTCCAGTTCTTC.

In this sample, this clone turned up a few times. The chain links TRBV5-1 to TRBJ2-3; D is possibly TRBD1 (6 bases). V shed 5 bases and J shed 4 bases, with 14 bases lying between them. The CDR3 contains 14 residues. In germline, CDR1 is SGHRS, CDR2 YFSETQ. The CDR3 sequence: CASRLGGRPDTQYF. CDR3 DNA sequence: TGCGCCAGCAGGCTTGGGGGCAGACCAGATACGCAGTATTTT.

V and J are TRBV28 and TRBJ1-4; D perhaps matches TRBD1 (6 bases). Trimming left V 6 bases short and J 11 bases short, with 25 bases between. The V gene's germline CDR1 is MDHEN and CDR2 SYDVKM. This CDR3 has 16 amino acids. The CDR3 DNA reads as TGTGCCAGCAGATCTATATGGGGGCACCCCCAGGAGAAACTGTTTTTT. Its protein product is CASRSIWGHPQEKLFF.

This clone has just a few counts. V usage is TRBV6-5 and J usage is TRBJ1-1; TRBD1 might be the D (5 bases). With 7 bases removed from V and 5 bases from J, the gap between germline ends came to 17 bases. Germline V gene lookup returns CDR1 MNHEY and CDR2 SVGAGI. CDR3 size: 14 residues. CDR3 sequence: CASTRDSRTTEAFF. CDR3 bases: TGTGCCAGCACCCGGGACTCCCGGACGACTGAAGCTTTCTTT.

The chain combines TRBV5-1 with TRBJ2-6; D might be TRBD2 (6 bases). The V end was cut by 7 bases, the J end by 4 bases, with 12 bases between. This CDR3 is built from 14 residues. Germline V gene sequence: CDR1 SGHRS, CDR2 YFSETQ. The CDR3 DNA is TGCGCCAGCCGAGGAGGGTACGGGGCCAACGTCCTGACTTTC. As protein: CASRGGYGANVLTF.

V usage is TRBV2 and J usage is TRBJ2-5; 8 nucleotides match TRBD2. Germline loops: CDR1 SNHLY, CDR2 FYNNEI. The CDR3 length is 13 residues. The trim removed 8 bases at V and 4 bases at J, leaving 6 bases unmatched. DNA of the CDR3: TGTGCCAGCTCGGGGGGGGAAGTAGAGACCCAGTACTTC. As protein: CASSGGEVETQYF.

The genes are TRBV20-1 and TRBJ1-2; possible D gene TRBD1, 5 bases. The CDR3 has 9 residues. The germline V gene has CDR1 DFQATT and CDR2 SNEGSKA (reference sequence). CDR3 region: CRIGDGYTF. As DNA, the CDR3 is TGCAGAATAGGGGATGGCTACACCTTC.

V usage is TRBV7-2 and J usage is TRBJ2-5, with 13 bases that match TRBD2. The CDR3 covers 18 residues. The junction had 6 bases not matched to a gene; V was cut back by 0 bases and J by 2 bases. Germline V lookup: CDR1 SGHTA, CDR2 FQGNSA. The CDR3 spells CASSLALLAGGSQETQYF. CDR3 coding DNA: TGTGCCAGCAGCTTAGCGCTACTAGCGGGGGGGAGTCAAGAGACCCAGTACTTC.

The chain employs TRBV6-1 and TRBJ1-2, with TRBD1 identical over 9 bases. CDR1 and CDR2 (germline): MNHNS, SASEGT. The junction had 9 bases not matched to a gene; V was cut back by 6 bases and J by 4 bases. The CDR3 totals 15 residues. The CDR3 sequence is CASRTTTGGAYGYTF. DNA for the CDR3: TGTGCCAGCAGAACAACTACAGGGGGCGCCTATGGCTACACCTTC.

V is TRBV7-2 and J is TRBJ2-7; 9 nucleotides line up with TRBD2. Losses at the gene ends were 1 base for V and 2 bases for J; bases not matched to a gene: 3. Per germline, CDR1 SGHTA and CDR2 FQGNSA. CDR3 size: 15 residues. Here the CDR3 reads CASSLGAGGAYEQYV. The CDR3 nucleotides are TGTGCCAGCAGCTTAGGAGCGGGGGGCGCCTACGAGCAGTACGTC.